This TCR beta chain was profiled in a study of T cell responses to AZD1222 COVID-19 vaccine. CDR1 is SGHTA and CDR2 is FQGNSA in the germline V gene. The germline V and J ends were trimmed by 1 base and 3 bases, with 16 bases remaining between them. This CDR3 comprises 18 residues. Sequencing was performed with immunoSEQ multiplex PCR; in TCRdb, only in-frame clones are kept and a portion is missing. The table lists about 120,000 clones, approximately 86% of them singletons, with about a tenth in the top ten. This TCR was recovered from an adult in good health. V is TRBV7-2 and J is TRBJ1-6; D gene ambiguous. Specimen: peripheral blood, collected on day 0 of AZD1222 vaccination. The CDR3 loop reads CASSLEPRESHYNSPLHF. CDR3 DNA: TGTGCCAGCAGCTTAGAGCCTCGGGAGTCCCACTATAATTCACCCCTCCACTTT.